This TCR beta chain was sequenced during a study of vaccination and CD4 T cells after COVID-19. Comment on this clonotype: Its antigen is unknown.

Germline V gene data show CDR1 as DFQATT and CDR2 as SNEGSKA (reference sequence). The CDR3 sequence is 13 residues long. With 3 bases removed from V and 1 base from J, the gap between germline ends came to 9 bases. The study sequenced cultured CD4+ T cell DNA using the Oncomine TCR Beta short-read assay. Each CDR3 protein gets one entry after TCRdb re-called the PCR reads with MiXCR. This table holds 8,500 to 9,000 distinct CDR3 sequences, 60% found once. Treatment denoted: roughly 11-day PBMC culture with coronavirus spike peptide pools or control peptides (ViraFEST assay). The sample was cultured CD4+ T cells from blood, taken after SARS-CoV-2 vaccination. V is TRBV20-1 and J is TRBJ2-5; D unclear. The sequence was collected from a human donor with COVID-19. CDR3 DNA sequence: TGCAGTGCTAGTCCCGGCTCCCAAGAGACCCAGTACTTC. Protein: CSASPGSQETQYF.